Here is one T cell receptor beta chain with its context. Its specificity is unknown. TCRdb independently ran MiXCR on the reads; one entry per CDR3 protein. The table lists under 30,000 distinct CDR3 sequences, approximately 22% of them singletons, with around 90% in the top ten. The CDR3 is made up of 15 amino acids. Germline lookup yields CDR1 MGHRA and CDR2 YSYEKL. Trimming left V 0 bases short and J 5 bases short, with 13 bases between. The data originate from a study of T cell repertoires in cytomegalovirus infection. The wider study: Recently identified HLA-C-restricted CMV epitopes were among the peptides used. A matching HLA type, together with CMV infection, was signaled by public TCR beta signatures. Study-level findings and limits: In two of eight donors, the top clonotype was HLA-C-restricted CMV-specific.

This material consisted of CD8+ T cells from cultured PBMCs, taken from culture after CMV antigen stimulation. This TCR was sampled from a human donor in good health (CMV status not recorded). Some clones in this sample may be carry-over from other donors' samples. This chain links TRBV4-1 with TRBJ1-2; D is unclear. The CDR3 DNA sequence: TGCGCCAGCAGCCAAGAGAAAGCCCCAGGTTATGGCTACACCTTC. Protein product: CASSQEKAPGYGYTF.